The entry below describes one T cell receptor (beta chain). The antigen it recognizes is unknown. Per-nucleotide qualities are absent, and no much larger clonotype sits a single base away. The data derive from a study of T cell responses to AZD1222 COVID-19 vaccine (TCRdb year 2021). About the investigation overall: TCR sequencing was performed for roughly 240 trial participants, of whom about 200 were given two doses of AZD1222 and roughly 25 were given two doses of MenACWY control vaccine. Trial participants were enrolled by age into 18-55, 56-69 and 70-plus year subgroups, with approximately 160, 26 and 62 TCR-sequenced participants respectively. Study-wide findings and limitations: Participants were mostly white British, with more females than males. The authors suggested clonal diversity may have been underestimated. Only five or six AZD1222 recipients were SARS-CoV-2 seropositive at baseline, limiting conclusions about previously exposed vaccinees. Vaccine-associated CD4 TCRs spanned the whole spike protein, with dominant responses in regions 160-218 and 743-854. Nearly half of unique spike-specific TCRs reportedly recognized epitopes outside regions mutated in the B.1.351 and B.1.1.7 variants. After two AZD1222 doses, spike-specific TCR breadth and depth were significantly higher than at day 0 and than in MenACWY recipients. Because no day 14 peak-response samples were available, the repertoires could be characterized only after the peak T cell response. The 56-69-year group was small, and its depth increase did not reach significance, likely because of low power.

The CDR3 regions of human TCRbeta chains were analyzed by immunosequencing. For the original study's pipeline: TCRs in the repertoires were compared against a reference library of SARS-CoV-2-specific TCRs that had been generated with the MIRA antigen-specificity platform. Breadth was defined as the fraction of unique TCRs that were SARS-CoV-2-associated. Depth was defined as the fraction of total T cells that were SARS-CoV-2-associated. Using the MIRA data, each spike-specific TCR was assigned both to the spike region to which the TCR was reactive and to a CD4 or CD8 class. Log10-transformed breadth and depth values were compared by one-way ANOVA with Sidak's multiple comparisons tests. Imported from immuneACCESS, the table was reduced by TCRdb to in-frame sequences with V and J called. These copies leave out some clones; in studies compared against another copy, an unresolved V gene accounts for under half, and the cause of the remainder is not known. V, J and clone size are taken as reported in that table, and D and trimming were inferred from the DNA itself. For this sample there are around 100,000 clones; around 87% appear just once. In total, the top ten clones hold roughly 4.2% of the sample.

The CDR3 holds 14 amino acids from the cysteine to the phenylalanine. CDR3 DNA only is kept here, 42 bases in frame from base 1. The germline V gene sets CDR1 to LGHNA and CDR2 to YSLEER. The germline V end is reduced by 4 bases and the J end by 6 bases; junction bases left unmatched: 2. The time point label, as the study defines it: baseline before first vaccination. The sample's treatment or condition label, decoded: meningococcal conjugate vaccine given as trial control. Vaccinee samples came from UK trials COV001 and COV002, including a single-blind randomized controlled phase 2/3 trial of AZD1222 (ChAdOx1 nCoV-19) in healthy adults. For TCRbeta chain sequencing, PBMC samples were collected from trial participants at day 0 and at day 28 after the second dose.

Material: peripheral blood, obtained on day 0 of MenACWY control vaccination. The TCR originated in an adult in good health. This receptor chain uses TRBV4-3 and TRBJ1-3; 11 bases in between match TRBD1. Here the CDR3 is given as CASSPGQGENTIYF. In nucleotides, the sequence is TGCGCCAGCAGCCCGGGACAGGGGGAAAACACCATATATTTT.